This TCR beta chain was captured in a study of beta chain features in type 1 diabetes. Turning to the study itself: The patient and healthy donor groups were comparable for age, gender and cell yields. Study-level points and caveats: Type 1 diabetes patients had TCRB CDR3s that were shorter (moderately but significantly so) in all four CD4+ subsets. Equally in patients and controls, shorter templates might have been favored by PCR. An over-representation of cells with high TCR expression could result from cDNA sequencing.

Every isolated RNA sample was fully reverse transcribed, so sequencing captured expressed TCRB transcripts. Profiled with immunoSEQ multiplex PCR; TCRdb holds only in-frame clones, not every one. The table includes just under 150,000 clones, 10% to 15% detected once. To note about this clone: Its target is not known.

V shed 0 bases and J shed 8 bases, with 4 bases lying between them. Germline V gene sequence: CDR1 SGHDN, CDR2 FVKESK. The CDR3 covers 12 residues. The chain couples TRBV14 to TRBJ1-4, with D unresolved. This receptor was obtained from a man between 18 and 29 years old with type 1 diabetes. Sequencing was carried out using central memory CD4+ T cells from blood. The DNA of the CDR3 is TGTGCCAGCAGCCAAGATTGGGAAAAACTGTTTTTT. This gives the protein CASSQDWEKLFF.